The 8 T cell receptor beta chains reported below all come from one sample, sequenced in a study of blood T cell repertoires in COVID-19. Data came from immunoSEQ multiplex PCR; TCRdb stores just in-frame clones and leaves some out. The sample shows approximately 44,000 clones, about 85% of them seen only once. Sequenced sample: peripheral blood. The receptors stem from a man aged 60 to 75 with acute or convalescent COVID-19.

This rearrangement joins TRBV7-8 to TRBJ2-1; weak D call: TRBD2 (6 bases). This CDR3 is built from 16 residues. With 2 bases removed from V and 6 bases from J, the gap between germline ends came to 17 bases. The germline V gene has CDR1 SGHVS and CDR2 FQNEAQ. The CDR3 spells CASSLSFAGPANEQFF. Written as DNA, the CDR3 is TGTGCCAGCAGCTTATCGTTTGCGGGACCGGCCAATGAGCAGTTCTTC.

This chain joins TRBV6-5 and TRBJ2-5, with D possibly TRBD2 on 6 matching bases. The germline V and J ends were trimmed by 0 bases and 5 bases, with 16 bases remaining between them. Per the germline V gene, CDR1 is MNHEY and CDR2 is SVGAGI. CDR3 length equals 16 residues. The CDR3 bases are TGTGCCAGCAGTTACTCGACCGGTGTGGCGGGGGAGACCCAGTACTTC. Protein product: CASSYSTGVAGETQYF.

The chain is built from TRBV19 and TRBJ2-7, with 7 bases matching TRBD1. Germline V gene lookup returns CDR1 LNHDA and CDR2 SQIVND (reference sequence). The CDR3 loop spans 14 amino acids. The J segment lost 0 bases and the V segment lost 5 bases, leaving 4 bases of the junction unmatched. As DNA, the CDR3 is TGTGCCAGTAGTCGTTGGGACAGCTCCTACGAGCAGTACTTC. It translates to CASSRWDSSYEQYF.

The V call is TRBV7-2, the J call TRBJ1-1; TRBD1 agrees at 10 bases. Germline trimming cut 5 bases from V and 6 bases from J; bases unmatched to any gene: 9. The CDR3 sequence is 15 residues long. In germline, CDR1 is SGHTA, CDR2 FQGNSA. DNA of the CDR3: TGTGCCAGCAGCGGGAGACAGGGGGCGTCCGCTGAAGCTTTCTTT. It is translated as CASSGRQGASAEAFF.

The chain joins TRBV6-5 to TRBJ1-5; D unclear. Germline V gene sequence: CDR1 MNHEY, CDR2 SVGAGI. Trimming took 6 bases from V and 4 from J, leaving 10 bases between them. The CDR3 has 13 amino acids. The CDR3 nucleotides are TGTGCCAGCAGCCAGACGGGGAATCAGCCCCAGCATTTT. As protein: CASSQTGNQPQHF.

The genes are TRBV16 and TRBJ1-2, with a tentative D call TRBD1 (5 bases). This CDR3 region has 19 residues. Germline CDR1 reads KGHSY; CDR2 reads FQNENV. Trimming took off 4 bases at V and 4 bases at J, with 28 bases between the two ends. The CDR3, as DNA: TGTGCCAGCAGCCCCTCTTACCCCTCACAGGTTCTTAGGGGCTATGGCTACACCTTC. Translation gives CASSPSYPSQVLRGYGYTF.

The chain combines TRBV5-6 with TRBJ2-4; weak D call: TRBD2 (6 bases). The germline V gene has CDR1 SGHDT and CDR2 YYEEEE. The CDR3 is 15 amino acids. Trimming took 2 bases from V and 0 from J, leaving 9 bases between them. The CDR3 DNA follows: TGTGCCAGCAGCTTCGGACTACAAGCCAAAAACATTCAGTACTTC. This codes for CASSFGLQAKNIQYF.

This chain connects TRBV5-6 to TRBJ1-3; a weak D match, TRBD1 (5 bases). CDR1 SGHDT and CDR2 YYEEEE come from the germline V gene. The CDR3 loop spans 15 amino acids. Trimming cost V 2 bases and J 0 bases, with 9 bases left between them. In DNA form, the CDR3 reads TGTGCCAGCAGCTTTATAAGGGGCTCTGGAAACACCATATATTTT. Protein sequence: CASSFIRGSGNTIYF.